The T cell receptor beta chain described here comes from a study of CD8+CD57+ T cells in acquired aplastic anemia (dated by TCRdb to the late 2010s). Background for the entire study: DNA extracted from sorted CD4+ and CD8+ cells had a mean of about 3 ug, with a range of about 0.19 to 30 ug. CD8+CD57+ expansion was defined as frequency above the mean frequency observed in healthy subjects.

Genomic DNA served as template for TCR beta VDJ combination and CDR3 sequence profiling. An Illumina HiSeq 2000 was the platform used for TCR repertoire sequencing. Under the source paper's analysis protocol: TRBV/TRBJ rearrangement plots, CDR3 size and DJ length profiles, and Simpson's diversity index were used to assess repertoires. The immunodominant clone was defined as the most abundant DNA sequence in deep sequencing data. CDR3 amino acid sequences were screened for sharing across subjects and compared with published repertoires and the VDJdb database. The public reads were reprocessed in TCRdb via fastp at Q25 and MiXCR, keeping in-frame beta chains. A single entry per CDR3 protein holds the most common genes and DNA from its merged rows. The V and J calls shown here were made by TCRdb, not taken from the authors' results. The sample table shows about 190,000 distinct CDR3 sequences, and around half are seen once. The top ten clonotypes cover over 7.5% of the sample.

Spanning cysteine to phenylalanine, the CDR3 consists of 17 amino acids. Only the CDR3 DNA stays, 51 bases, in frame from base 1. V is cut back by 3 bases and J by 0 bases, with 11 bases in the junction unmatched. The germline V gene (reference sequence) sets CDR1 to DFQATT and CDR2 to SNEGSKA. This clonotype has only one observation. Its antigen is unknown. No much larger clone is present one base from it, and per-base qualities are unavailable. One read alone makes for weak evidence. Paper-wide results and their limitations: Patients and healthy controls showed no significant difference in CD8+ Simpson's diversity (P=0.060). Around 30 CD8+ CDR3 sequences were found to be shared between patients and controls, but these sequences appeared to be highly expressed in patients and within the immunodominant clones of the patients.

Expansion of CD8+CD57+ cells had been shown by flow cytometry in the patients chosen for sequencing. Every patient had severe acquired aplastic anemia, diagnosed using the International Study of Aplastic Anemia and Agranulocytosis and Camitta criteria. At the time blood was sampled, none of the patients had received any therapy. TCR repertoires of sorted CD4+ and CD8+ blood T cells from severe aplastic anemia patients and healthy subjects were deep-sequenced in the study. In the USA, patient enrollment took place under clinicaltrials.gov protocols 00001620, 01623167, 00001397, 00071045, 00081523 and 00961064. Ficoll-Paque density gradient centrifugation was used to isolate peripheral blood mononuclear cells. Before DNA was extracted, CD4+ and CD8+ T cells were sorted using either FACS or magnetic beads.

The TCR comes from a human donor with aplastic anemia. In this chain, TRBV20-1 is recombined with TRBJ1-2, with 9 middle bases fitting TRBD1. Sequences were obtained from sorted CD4+, CD8+, or CD8+CD57+ T cells (not recorded which) from PBMCs. The CDR3 region: CSARGPGTGTANYGYTF. The DNA sequence is given as TGCAGTGCTAGGGGACCCGGGACAGGGACAGCTAACTATGGCTACACCTTC.